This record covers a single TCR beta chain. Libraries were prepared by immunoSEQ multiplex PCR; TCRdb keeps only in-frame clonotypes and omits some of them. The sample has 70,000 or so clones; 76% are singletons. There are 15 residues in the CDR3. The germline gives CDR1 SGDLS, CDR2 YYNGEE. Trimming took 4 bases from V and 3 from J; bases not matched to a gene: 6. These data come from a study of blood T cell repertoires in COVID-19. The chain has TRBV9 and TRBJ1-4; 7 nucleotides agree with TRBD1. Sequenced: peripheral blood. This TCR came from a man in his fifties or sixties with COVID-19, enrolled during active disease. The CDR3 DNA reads TGTGCCAGCAGCTCAACAGGGGAACCTAATGAAAAACTGTTTTTT. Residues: CASSSTGEPNEKLFF.